The present T cell receptor (beta chain) was sequenced within a study of blood T cell repertoires in COVID-19. Study summary: T cells, B-cell-depleted T cells, or PBMCs supplied cDNA or gDNA.

Donors in Cohort 3 who had recovered were those with two negative PCRs, healthcare professional clearance, or resolution of their symptoms. The V end lost 3 bases, the J end lost 4 bases, and 4 bases lay between the germline ends. Germline CDR1 MDHEN, CDR2 SYDVKM. The CDR3 has 11 amino acids. In the original analysis: Nucleated cell number was recorded as an estimate derived from reference gene primer amplification. The protocol was immunoSEQ multiplex PCR, while the TCRdb copy is restricted to in-frame clones and leaves out a portion. V and J calls plus clone size are reproduced from that table; the DNA served to infer D and trimming. Of around 240,000 clones listed, around 88% were seen once; the top ten hold roughly 2%.

Sequenced material: PBMCs or T cells enriched from blood (not recorded which). The sequence was collected from a woman between 45 and 60 years old who had recovered from COVID-19. The J gene is TRBJ2-7, the V gene TRBV28; no definite D call. CDR3 in amino acids: CASSFLYEQYF. The CDR3 DNA reads TGTGCCAGCAGTTTTTTATACGAGCAGTACTTC. Full variable domain (remainder filled in from reference TRBV28 and TRBJ2-7): DVKVTQSSRYLVKRTGEKVFLECVQDMDHENMFWYRQDPGLGLRLIYFSYDVKMKEKGDIPEGYSVSREKKERFSLILESASTNQTSMYLCASSFLYEQYFGPGTRLTVT.